The 2 T cell receptor beta chains in this list originate from one sample, sequenced in a study of identical twins. From the 5' RACE reads, TCRdb called clonotypes with MiXCR, one entry per CDR3 protein. Here the sample spans some 570,000 distinct CDR3 sequences, under 25% being singletons. This sample also appeared in a second study, on yellow fever vaccine responses in identical twins.

Sequencing was performed on CD4+ T cells sorted from blood. All receptors come from a woman aged 18-29 years in good health.

The V gene is TRBV10-2, the J gene TRBJ2-7; either TRBD1 or TRBD2 may fit D (6 bases each). The length of the CDR3 is 16 residues. Trimming cost V 1 base and J 2 bases, with 15 bases left between them. The V gene's germline CDR1 is WSHSY and CDR2 SAAADI. CDR3 protein: CASSELGGSITYEQYV. DNA of the CDR3: TGCGCCAGCAGTGAGTTAGGGGGGTCAATAACCTACGAGCAGTACGTC.

This chain joins TRBV10-3 and TRBJ2-5; TRBD2 agrees at 7 bases. The J segment lost 2 bases and the V segment lost 8 bases, leaving 5 bases of the junction unmatched. The germline CDR1 and CDR2 sequences are ENHRY and SYGVKD. The CDR3 contains 13 residues. DNA of the CDR3: TGTGCCATCGGCCGGGACTATCAAGAGACCCAGTACTTC. This sequence encodes CAIGRDYQETQYF.